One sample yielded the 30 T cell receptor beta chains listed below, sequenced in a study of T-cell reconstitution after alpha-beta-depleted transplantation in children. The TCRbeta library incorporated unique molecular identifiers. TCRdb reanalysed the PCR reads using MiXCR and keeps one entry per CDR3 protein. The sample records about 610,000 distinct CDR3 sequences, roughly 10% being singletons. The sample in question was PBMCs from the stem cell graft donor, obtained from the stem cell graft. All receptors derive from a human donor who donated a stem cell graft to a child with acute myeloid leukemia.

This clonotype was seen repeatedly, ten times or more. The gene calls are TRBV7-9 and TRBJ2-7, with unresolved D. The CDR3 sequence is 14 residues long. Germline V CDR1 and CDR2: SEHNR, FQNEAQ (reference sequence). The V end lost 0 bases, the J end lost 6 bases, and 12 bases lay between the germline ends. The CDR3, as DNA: TGTGCCAGCAGCTTAGCCCAGCCCGCAGTCGAGCAGTACTTC. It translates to CASSLAQPAVEQYF.

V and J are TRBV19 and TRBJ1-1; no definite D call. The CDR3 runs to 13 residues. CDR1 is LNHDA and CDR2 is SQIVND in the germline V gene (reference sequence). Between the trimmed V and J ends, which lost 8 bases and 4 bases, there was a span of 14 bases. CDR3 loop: CASWAALGTEAFF. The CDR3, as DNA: TGTGCCAGTTGGGCGGCCCTGGGCACTGAAGCTTTCTTT.

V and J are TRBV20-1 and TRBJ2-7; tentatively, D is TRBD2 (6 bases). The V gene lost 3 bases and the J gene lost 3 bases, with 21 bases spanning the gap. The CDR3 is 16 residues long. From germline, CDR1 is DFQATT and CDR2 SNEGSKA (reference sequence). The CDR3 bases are TGCAGTGCTAGCGTCCGGAGGGCGGGTGGCGACTACGAGCAGTACTTC. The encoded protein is CSASVRRAGGDYEQYF.

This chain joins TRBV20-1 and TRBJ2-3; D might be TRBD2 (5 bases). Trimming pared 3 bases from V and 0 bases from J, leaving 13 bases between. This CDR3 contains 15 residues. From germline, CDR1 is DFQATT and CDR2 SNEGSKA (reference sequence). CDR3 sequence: CSASSLATSTDTQYF. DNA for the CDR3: TGCAGTGCTAGCTCCCTAGCAACTAGCACAGATACGCAGTATTTT.

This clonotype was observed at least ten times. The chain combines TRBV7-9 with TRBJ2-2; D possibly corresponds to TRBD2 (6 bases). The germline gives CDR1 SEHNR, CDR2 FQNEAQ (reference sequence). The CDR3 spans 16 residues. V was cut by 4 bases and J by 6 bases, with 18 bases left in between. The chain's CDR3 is CASSSTTLTRSGELFF. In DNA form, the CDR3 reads TGTGCCAGCAGCTCCACTACTCTGACTAGGTCCGGGGAGCTGTTTTTT.

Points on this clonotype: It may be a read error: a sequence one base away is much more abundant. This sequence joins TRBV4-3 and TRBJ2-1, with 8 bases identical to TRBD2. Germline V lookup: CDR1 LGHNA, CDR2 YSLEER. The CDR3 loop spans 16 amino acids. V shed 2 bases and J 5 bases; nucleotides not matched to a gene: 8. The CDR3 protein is CASSQHQREPHNEQFF. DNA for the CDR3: TGCGCCAGCAGCCAACACCAGCGGGAGCCGCACAATGAGCAGTTCTTC.

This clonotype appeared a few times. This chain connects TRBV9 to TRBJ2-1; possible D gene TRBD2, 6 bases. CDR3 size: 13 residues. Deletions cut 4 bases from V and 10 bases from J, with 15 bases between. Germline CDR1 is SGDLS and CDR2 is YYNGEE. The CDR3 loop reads CASSLTPAGEQFF. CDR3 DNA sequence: TGTGCCAGCAGCCTTACACCGGCGGGAGAGCAGTTCTTC.

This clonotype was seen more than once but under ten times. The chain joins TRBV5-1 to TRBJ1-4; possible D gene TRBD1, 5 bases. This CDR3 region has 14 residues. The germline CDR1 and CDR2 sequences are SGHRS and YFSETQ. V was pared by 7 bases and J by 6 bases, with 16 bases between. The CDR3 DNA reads TGCGCCAGCCGCGCTGGGGGACGGGATGAAAAACTGTTTTTT. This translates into CASRAGGRDEKLFF.

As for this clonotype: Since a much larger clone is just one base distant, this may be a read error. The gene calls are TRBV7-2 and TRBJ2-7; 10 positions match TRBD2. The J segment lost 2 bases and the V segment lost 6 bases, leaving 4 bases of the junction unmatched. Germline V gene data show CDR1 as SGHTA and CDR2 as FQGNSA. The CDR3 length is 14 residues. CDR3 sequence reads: CASRLAGRTYEQYF. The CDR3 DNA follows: TGTGCCAGCAGACTAGCGGGACGGACCTACGAGCAGTACTTC. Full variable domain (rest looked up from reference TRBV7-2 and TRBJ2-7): GAGVSQSPSNKVTEKGKDVELRCDPISGHTALYWYRQSLGQGLEFLIYFQGNSAPDKSGLPSDRFSAERTGGSVSTLTIQRTQQEDSAVYLCASRLAGRTYEQYFGPGTRLTVT.

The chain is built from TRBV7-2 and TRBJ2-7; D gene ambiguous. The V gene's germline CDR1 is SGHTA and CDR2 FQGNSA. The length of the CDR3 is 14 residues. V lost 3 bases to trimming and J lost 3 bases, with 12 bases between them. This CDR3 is CASSFSIGDYEQYF. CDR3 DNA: TGTGCCAGCAGCTTTTCGATCGGCGACTACGAGCAGTACTTC.

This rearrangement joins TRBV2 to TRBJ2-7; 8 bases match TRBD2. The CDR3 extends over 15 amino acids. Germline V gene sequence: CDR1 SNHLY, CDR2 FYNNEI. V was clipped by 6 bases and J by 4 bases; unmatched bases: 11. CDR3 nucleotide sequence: TGTGCCAGCAGGACTAGCGCTATTAACGGGTACGAGCAGTACTTC. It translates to CASRTSAINGYEQYF.

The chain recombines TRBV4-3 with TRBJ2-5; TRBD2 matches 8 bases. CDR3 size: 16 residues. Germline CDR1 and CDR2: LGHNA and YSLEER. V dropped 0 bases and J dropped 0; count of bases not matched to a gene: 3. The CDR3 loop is CASSQEIAGNQETQYF. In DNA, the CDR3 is TGCGCCAGCAGCCAAGAGATAGCGGGAAACCAAGAGACCCAGTACTTC.

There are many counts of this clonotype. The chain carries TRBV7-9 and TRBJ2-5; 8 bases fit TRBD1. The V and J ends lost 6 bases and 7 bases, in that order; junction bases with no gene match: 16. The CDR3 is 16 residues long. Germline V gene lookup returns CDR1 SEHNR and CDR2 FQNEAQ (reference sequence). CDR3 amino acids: CASSETGQASGRTQYF. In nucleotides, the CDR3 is TGTGCCAGCAGTGAGACGGGACAGGCGTCAGGGAGGACCCAGTACTTC.

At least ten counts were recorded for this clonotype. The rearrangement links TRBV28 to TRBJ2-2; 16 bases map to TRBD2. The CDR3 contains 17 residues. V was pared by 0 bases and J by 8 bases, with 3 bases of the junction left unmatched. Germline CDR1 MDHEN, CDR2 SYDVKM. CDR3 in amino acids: CASSLWGLAGGPGELFF. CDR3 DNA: TGTGCCAGCAGTTTATGGGGACTAGCGGGAGGGCCGGGGGAGCTGTTTTTT. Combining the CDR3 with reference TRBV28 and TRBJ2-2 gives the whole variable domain DVKVTQSSRYLVKRTGEKVFLECVQDMDHENMFWYRQDPGLGLRLIYFSYDVKMKEKGDIPEGYSVSREKKERFSLILESASTNQTSMYLCASSLWGLAGGPGELFFGEGSRLTVL.

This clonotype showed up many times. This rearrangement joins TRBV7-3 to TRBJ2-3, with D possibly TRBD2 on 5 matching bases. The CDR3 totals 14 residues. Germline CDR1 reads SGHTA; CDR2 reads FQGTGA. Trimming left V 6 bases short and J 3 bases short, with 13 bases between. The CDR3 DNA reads TGTGCCAGCAGTCGGGCTGGCGGGACAGATACGCAGTATTTT. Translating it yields CASSRAGGTDTQYF.

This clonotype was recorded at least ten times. CDR3 region: CASSYLNRIENEQFF. The DNA of the CDR3 is TGTGCCAGCAGTTACTTAAATAGAATAGAAAATGAGCAGTTCTTC. The V gene is TRBV6-2 or TRBV6-3, the J gene TRBJ2-1; no clear D. Per germline, CDR1 MNHEY and CDR2 SVGEGT. The CDR3 consists of 15 residues. Trimming shortened V by 1 base and J by 7 bases, and 14 bases separated the two germline ends.

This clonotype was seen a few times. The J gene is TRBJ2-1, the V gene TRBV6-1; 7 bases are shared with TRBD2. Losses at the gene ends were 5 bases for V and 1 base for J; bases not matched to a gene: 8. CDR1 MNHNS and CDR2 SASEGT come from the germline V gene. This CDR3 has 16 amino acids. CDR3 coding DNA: TGTGCCAGCAGTCCCCTAGGGCGGGGGTCCTACAATGAGCAGTTCTTC. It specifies CASSPLGRGSYNEQFF.

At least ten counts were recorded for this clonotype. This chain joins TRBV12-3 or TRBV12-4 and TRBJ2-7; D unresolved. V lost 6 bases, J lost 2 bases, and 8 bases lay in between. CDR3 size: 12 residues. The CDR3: CASSPQAYEQYF. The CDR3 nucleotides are TGTGCCAGCAGCCCACAAGCCTACGAGCAGTACTTC.

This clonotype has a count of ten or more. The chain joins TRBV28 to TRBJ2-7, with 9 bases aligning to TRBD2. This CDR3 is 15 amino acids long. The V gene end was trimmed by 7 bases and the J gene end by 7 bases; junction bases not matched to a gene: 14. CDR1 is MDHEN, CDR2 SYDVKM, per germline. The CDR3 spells CASTVAGGPFAEQYF. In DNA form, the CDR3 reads TGTGCCAGCACCGTCGCGGGAGGGCCCTTTGCTGAGCAGTACTTC.

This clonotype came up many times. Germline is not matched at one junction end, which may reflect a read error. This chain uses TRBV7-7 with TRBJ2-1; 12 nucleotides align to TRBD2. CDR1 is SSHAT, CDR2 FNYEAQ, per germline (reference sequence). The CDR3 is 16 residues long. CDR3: CASSLTTSGRFNEQFF. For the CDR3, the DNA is TGTGCTAGCAGCTTGACGACTAGCGGGAGATTTAATGAGCAGTTCTTC.

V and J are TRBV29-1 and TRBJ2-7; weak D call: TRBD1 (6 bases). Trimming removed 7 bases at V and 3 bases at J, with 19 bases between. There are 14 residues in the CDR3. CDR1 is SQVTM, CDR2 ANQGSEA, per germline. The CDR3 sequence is CSGKDRSPGYEQYF. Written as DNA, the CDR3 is TGCAGCGGAAAAGACAGGAGCCCTGGCTACGAGCAGTACTTC.

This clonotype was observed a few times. This CDR3 is CASSFSGLSEAFF. The CDR3 coding sequence is TGTGCCAGCAGCTTCTCGGGACTCTCAGAAGCTTTCTTT. The chain recombines TRBV7-2 with TRBJ1-1; TRBD1 might be the D (5 bases). This CDR3 region has 13 residues. Germline V gene sequence: CDR1 SGHTA, CDR2 FQGNSA. V was shortened by 3 bases and J by 8 bases, with 13 bases between the two germline ends.

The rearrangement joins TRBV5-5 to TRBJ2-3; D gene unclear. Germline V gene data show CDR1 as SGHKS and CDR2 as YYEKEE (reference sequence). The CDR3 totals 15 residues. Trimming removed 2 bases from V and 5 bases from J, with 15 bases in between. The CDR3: CASSFGGSAVDTQYF. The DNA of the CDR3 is TGTGCCAGCAGCTTCGGTGGATCCGCGGTAGATACGCAGTATTTT.

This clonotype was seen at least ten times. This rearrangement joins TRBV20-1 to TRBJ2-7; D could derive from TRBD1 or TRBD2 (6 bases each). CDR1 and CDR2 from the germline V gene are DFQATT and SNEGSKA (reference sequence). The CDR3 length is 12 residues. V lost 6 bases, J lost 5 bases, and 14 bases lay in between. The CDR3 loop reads CSAGKGGNEQYF. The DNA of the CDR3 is TGCAGTGCAGGGAAGGGGGGCAACGAGCAGTACTTC.

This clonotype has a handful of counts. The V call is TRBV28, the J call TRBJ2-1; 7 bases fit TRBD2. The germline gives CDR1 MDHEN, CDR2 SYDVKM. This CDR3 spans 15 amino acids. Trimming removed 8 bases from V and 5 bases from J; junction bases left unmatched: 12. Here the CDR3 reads CASLRSGRIHNEQFF. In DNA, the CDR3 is TGTGCCAGCCTAAGGTCCGGGAGGATACACAATGAGCAGTTCTTC. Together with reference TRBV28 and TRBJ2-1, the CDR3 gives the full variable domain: DVKVTQSSRYLVKRTGEKVFLECVQDMDHENMFWYRQDPGLGLRLIYFSYDVKMKEKGDIPEGYSVSREKKERFSLILESASTNQTSMYLCASLRSGRIHNEQFFGPGTRLTVL.

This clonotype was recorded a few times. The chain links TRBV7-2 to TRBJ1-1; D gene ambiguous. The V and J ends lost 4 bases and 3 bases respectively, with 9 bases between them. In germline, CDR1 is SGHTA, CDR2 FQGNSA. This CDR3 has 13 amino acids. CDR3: CASSSKRDTEAFF. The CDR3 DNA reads TGTGCCAGCAGCTCAAAAAGGGACACTGAAGCTTTCTTT. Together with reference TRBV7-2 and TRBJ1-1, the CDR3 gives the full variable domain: GAGVSQSPSNKVTEKGKDVELRCDPISGHTALYWYRQSLGQGLEFLIYFQGNSAPDKSGLPSDRFSAERTGGSVSTLTIQRTQQEDSAVYLCASSSKRDTEAFFGQGTRLTVV.

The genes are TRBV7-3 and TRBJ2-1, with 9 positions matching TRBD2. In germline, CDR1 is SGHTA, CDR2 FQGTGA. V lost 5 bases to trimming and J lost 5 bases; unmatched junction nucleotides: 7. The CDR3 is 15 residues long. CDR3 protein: CASSLQTSGHNEQFF. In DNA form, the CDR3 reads TGTGCCAGCAGCCTACAGACTAGCGGTCACAATGAGCAGTTCTTC.

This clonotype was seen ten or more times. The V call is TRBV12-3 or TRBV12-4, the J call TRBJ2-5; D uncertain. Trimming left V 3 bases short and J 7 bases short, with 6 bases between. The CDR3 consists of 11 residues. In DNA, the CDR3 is TGTGCCAGCAGTTTTCACGGGACCCAGTACTTC. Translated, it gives CASSFHGTQYF.

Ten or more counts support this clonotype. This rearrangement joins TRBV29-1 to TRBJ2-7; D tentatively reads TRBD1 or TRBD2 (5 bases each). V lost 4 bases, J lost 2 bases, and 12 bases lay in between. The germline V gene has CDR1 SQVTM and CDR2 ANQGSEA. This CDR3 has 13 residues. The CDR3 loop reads CSVGGSAAYEQYF. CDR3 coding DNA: TGCAGCGTTGGGGGGAGTGCGGCCTACGAGCAGTACTTC.

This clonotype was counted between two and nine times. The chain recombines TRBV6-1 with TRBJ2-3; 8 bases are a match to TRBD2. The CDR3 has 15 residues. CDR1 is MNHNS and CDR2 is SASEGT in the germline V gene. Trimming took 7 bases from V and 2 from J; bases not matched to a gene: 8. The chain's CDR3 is CASKSAGGYTDTQYF. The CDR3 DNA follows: TGTGCCAGCAAATCTGCGGGAGGATACACAGATACGCAGTATTTT.